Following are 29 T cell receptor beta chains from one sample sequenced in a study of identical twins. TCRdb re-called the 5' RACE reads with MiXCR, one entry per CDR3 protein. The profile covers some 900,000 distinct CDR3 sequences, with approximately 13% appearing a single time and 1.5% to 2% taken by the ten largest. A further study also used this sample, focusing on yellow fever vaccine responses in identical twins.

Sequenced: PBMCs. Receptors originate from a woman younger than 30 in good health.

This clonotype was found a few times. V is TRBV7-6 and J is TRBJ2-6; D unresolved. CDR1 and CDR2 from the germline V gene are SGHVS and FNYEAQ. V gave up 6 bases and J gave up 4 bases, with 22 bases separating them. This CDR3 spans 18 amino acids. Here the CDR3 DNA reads TGTGCCAGCAGTTCCGTGGGATTAGGGTCTTCCGGGGCCAACGTCCTGACTTTC. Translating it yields CASSSVGLGSSGANVLTF.

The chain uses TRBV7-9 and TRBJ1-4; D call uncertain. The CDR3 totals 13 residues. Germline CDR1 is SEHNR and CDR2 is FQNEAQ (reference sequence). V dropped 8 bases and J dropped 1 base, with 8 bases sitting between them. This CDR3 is CASGPQTNEKLFF. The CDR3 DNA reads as TGTGCCAGCGGACCTCAAACTAATGAAAAACTGTTTTTT.

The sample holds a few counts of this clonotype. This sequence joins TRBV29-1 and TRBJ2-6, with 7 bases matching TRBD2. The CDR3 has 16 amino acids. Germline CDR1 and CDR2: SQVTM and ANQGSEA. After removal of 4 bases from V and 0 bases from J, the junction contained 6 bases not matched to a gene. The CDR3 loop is CSVGEGRPSGANVLTF. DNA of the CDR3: TGCAGCGTTGGGGAGGGCAGGCCCTCTGGGGCCAACGTCCTGACTTTC. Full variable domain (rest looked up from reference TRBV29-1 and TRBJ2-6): SAVISQKPSRDICQRGTSLTIQCQVDSQVTMMFWYRQQPGQSLTLIATANQGSEATYESGFVIDKFPISRPNLTFSTLTVSNMSPEDSSIYLCSVGEGRPSGANVLTFGAGSRLTVL.

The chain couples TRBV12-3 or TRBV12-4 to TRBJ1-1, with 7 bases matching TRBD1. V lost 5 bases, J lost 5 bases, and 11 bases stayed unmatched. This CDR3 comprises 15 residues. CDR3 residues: CASSARGKRGTEAFF. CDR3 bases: TGTGCCAGCAGTGCCAGGGGGAAGAGGGGGACTGAAGCTTTCTTT.

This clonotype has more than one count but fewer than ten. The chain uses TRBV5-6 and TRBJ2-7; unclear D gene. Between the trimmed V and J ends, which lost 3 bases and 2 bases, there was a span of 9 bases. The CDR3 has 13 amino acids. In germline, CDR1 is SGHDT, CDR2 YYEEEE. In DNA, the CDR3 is TGTGCCAGCAGCTCCAAAGGAGCCTACGAGCAGTACTTC. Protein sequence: CASSSKGAYEQYF.

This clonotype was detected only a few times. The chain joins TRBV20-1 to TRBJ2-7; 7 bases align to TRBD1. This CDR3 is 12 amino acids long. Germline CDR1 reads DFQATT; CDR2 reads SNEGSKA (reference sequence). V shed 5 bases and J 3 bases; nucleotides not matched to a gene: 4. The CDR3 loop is CSASQGVYEQYV. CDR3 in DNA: TGCAGTGCTTCCCAGGGGGTCTACGAGCAGTACGTC.

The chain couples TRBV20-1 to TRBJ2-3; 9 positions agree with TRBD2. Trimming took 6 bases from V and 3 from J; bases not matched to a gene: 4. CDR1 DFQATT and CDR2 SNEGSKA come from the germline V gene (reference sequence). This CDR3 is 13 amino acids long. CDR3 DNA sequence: TGCAGTGCCGGACTAGCGATAACAGATACGCAGTATTTT. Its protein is CSAGLAITDTQYF.

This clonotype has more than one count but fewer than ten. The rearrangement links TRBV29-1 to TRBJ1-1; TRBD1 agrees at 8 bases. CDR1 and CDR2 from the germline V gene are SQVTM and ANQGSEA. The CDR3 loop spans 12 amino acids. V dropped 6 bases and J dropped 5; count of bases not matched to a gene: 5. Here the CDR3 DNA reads TGCAGCGTAGAGGACAGGGAGACTGAAGCTTTCTTT. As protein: CSVEDRETEAFF. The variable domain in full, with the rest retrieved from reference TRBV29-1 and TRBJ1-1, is SAVISQKPSRDICQRGTSLTIQCQVDSQVTMMFWYRQQPGQSLTLIATANQGSEATYESGFVIDKFPISRPNLTFSTLTVSNMSPEDSSIYLCSVEDRETEAFFGQGTRLTVV.

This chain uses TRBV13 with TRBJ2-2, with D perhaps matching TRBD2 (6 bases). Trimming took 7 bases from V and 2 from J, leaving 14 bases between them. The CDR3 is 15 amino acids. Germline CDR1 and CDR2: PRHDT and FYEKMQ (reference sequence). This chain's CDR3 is CASMGASDNTGELFF. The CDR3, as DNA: TGTGCCAGCATGGGCGCTAGCGACAACACCGGGGAGCTGTTTTTT.

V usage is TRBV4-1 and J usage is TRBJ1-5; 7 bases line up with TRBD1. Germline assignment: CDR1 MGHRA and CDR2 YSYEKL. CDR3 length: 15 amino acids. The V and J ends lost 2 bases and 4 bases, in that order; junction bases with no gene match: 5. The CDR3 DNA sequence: TGCGCCAGCAGCCAACCCGGGACAGCGAATCAGCCCCAGCATTTT. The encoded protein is CASSQPGTANQPQHF.

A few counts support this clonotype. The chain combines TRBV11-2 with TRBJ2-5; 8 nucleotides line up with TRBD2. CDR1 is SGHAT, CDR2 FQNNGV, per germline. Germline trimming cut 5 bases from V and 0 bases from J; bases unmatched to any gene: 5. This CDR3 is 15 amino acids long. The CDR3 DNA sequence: TGTGCCAGCAGCCTTAGCGGGGACCACCAAGAGACCCAGTACTTC. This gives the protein CASSLSGDHQETQYF. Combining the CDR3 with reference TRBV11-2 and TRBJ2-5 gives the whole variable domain EAGVAQSPRYKIIEKRQSVAFWCNPISGHATLYWYQQILGQGPKLLIQFQNNGVVDDSQLPKDRFSAERLKGVDSTLKIQPAKLEDSAVYLCASSLSGDHQETQYFGPGTRLLVL.

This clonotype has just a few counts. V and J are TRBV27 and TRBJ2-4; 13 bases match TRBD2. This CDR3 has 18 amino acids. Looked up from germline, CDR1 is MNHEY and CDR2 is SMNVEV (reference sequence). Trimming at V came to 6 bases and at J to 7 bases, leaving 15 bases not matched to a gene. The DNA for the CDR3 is TGTGCCAGCAGGCCCCGCGTGGGACTAGCGGGAAGTGGGAACATTCAGTACTTC. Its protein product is CASRPRVGLAGSGNIQYF.

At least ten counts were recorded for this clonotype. Here the CDR3 DNA reads TGTGCCACCAGTGATTTGGGGACAGTCACCGGGGAGCTGTTTTTT. Protein sequence: CATSDLGTVTGELFF. The chain is built from TRBV24-1 and TRBJ2-2, with 7 bases fitting TRBD1. In germline, CDR1 is KGHDR, CDR2 SFDVKD. J was trimmed by 4 bases and V by 0 bases; bases with no gene match: 1. This CDR3 has 15 residues.

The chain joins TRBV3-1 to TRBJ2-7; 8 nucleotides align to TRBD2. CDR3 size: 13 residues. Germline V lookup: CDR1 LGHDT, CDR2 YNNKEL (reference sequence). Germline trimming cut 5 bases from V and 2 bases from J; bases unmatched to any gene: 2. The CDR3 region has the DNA TGTGCCAGCAGCAGCGGGAGCGCCTACGAGCAGTACGTC. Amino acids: CASSSGSAYEQYV.

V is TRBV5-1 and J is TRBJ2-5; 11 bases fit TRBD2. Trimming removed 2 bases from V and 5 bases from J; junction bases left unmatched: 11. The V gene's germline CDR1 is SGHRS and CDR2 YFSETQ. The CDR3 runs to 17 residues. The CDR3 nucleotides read TGCGCCAGCAGCTTTGGGCAACTAGCGGGAGATAGGGAGACCCAGTACTTC. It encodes CASSFGQLAGDRETQYF. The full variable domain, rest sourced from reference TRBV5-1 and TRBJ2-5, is KAGVTQTPRYLIKTRGQQVTLSCSPISGHRSVSWYQQTPGQGLQFLFEYFSETQRNKGNFPGRFSGRQFSNSRSEMNVSTLELGDSALYLCASSFGQLAGDRETQYFGPGTRLLVL.

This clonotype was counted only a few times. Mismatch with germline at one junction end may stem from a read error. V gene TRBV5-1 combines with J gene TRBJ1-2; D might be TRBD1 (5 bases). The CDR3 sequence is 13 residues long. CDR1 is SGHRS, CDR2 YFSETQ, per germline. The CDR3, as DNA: TGCGCCAGCAGCCAGAGCCCCCCCGGGACCTATTACTTC. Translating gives CASSQSPPGTYYF.

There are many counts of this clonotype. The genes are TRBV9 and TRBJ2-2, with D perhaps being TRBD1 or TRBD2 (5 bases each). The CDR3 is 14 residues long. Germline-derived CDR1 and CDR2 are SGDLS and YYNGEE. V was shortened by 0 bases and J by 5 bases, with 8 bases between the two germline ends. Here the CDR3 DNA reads TGTGCCAGCAGCGTAGTAGAGGGGACCGGGGAGCTGTTTTTT. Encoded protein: CASSVVEGTGELFF.

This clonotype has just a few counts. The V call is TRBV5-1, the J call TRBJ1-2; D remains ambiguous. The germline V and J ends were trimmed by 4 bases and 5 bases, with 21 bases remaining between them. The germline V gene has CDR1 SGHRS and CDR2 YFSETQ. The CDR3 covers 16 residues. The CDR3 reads CASSPQVAGELYGYTF. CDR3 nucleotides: TGCGCCAGCAGCCCCCAGGTGGCAGGAGAACTATATGGCTACACCTTC.

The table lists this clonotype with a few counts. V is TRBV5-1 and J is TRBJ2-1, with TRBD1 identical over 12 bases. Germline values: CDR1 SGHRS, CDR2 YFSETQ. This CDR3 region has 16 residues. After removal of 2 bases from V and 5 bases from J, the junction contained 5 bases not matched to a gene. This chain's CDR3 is CASSFSGTGGHNEQFF. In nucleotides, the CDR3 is TGCGCCAGCAGCTTTTCCGGGACAGGGGGCCACAATGAGCAGTTCTTC.

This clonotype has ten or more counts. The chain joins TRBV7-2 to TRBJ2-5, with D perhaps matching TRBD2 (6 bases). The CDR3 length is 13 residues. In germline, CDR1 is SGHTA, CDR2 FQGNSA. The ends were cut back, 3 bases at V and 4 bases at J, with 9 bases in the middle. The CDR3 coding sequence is TGTGCCAGCAGCTTGCGGGGTCCAGAGACCCAGTACTTC. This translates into CASSLRGPETQYF.

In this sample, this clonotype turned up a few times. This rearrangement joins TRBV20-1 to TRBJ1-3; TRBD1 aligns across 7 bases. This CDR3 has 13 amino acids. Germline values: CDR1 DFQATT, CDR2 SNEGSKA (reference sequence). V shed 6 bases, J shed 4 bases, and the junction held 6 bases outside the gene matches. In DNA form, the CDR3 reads TGCAGTGCCACCAGGGACAGAGGAAACACCATATATTTT. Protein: CSATRDRGNTIYF.

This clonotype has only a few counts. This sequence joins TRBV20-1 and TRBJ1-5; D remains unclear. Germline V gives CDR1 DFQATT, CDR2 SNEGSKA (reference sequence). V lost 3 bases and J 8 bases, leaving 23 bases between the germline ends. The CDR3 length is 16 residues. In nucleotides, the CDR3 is TGCAGTGCTAGTGACCCCGGGCCAGCAACCGTTGAGCCCCAGCATTTT. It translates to CSASDPGPATVEPQHF.

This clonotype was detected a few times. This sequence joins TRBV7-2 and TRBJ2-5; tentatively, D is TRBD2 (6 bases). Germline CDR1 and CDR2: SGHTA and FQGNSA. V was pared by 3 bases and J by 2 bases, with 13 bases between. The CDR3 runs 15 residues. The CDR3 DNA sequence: TGTGCCAGCAGCTTCATGGGGGGAGCGCAAGAGACCCAGTACTTC. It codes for CASSFMGGAQETQYF. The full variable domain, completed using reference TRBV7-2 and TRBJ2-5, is GAGVSQSPSNKVTEKGKDVELRCDPISGHTALYWYRQSLGQGLEFLIYFQGNSAPDKSGLPSDRFSAERTGGSVSTLTIQRTQQEDSAVYLCASSFMGGAQETQYFGPGTRLLVL.

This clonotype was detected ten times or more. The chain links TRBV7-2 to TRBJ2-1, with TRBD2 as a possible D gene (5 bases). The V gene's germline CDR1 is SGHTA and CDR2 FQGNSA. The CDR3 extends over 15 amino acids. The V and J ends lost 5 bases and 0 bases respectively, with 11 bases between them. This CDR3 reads CASSLDFLSYNEQFF. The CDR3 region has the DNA TGTGCCAGCAGCCTGGACTTCCTCTCCTACAATGAGCAGTTCTTC.

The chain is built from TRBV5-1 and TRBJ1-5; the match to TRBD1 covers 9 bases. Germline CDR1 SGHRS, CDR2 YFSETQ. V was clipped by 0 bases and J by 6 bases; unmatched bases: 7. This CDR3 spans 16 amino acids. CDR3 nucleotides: TGCGCCAGCAGCTTGGCCGGGACAGGGTCTGGTCAGCCCCAGCATTTT. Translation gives CASSLAGTGSGQPQHF.

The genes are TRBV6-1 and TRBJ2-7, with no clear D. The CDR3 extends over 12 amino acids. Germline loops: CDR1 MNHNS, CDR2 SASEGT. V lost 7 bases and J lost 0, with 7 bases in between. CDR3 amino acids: CASNEDSYEQYF. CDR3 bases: TGTGCCAGCAACGAGGACTCCTACGAGCAGTACTTC.

The CDR3 nucleotides read TGTGCCAGCAGCCAAGATCTATCAAGCCTGAGGGCGCAGTACTTC. It translates to CASSQDLSSLRAQYF. The rearrangement joins TRBV4-2 to TRBJ2-7; tentative D call: TRBD2 (5 bases). Germline lookup yields CDR1 LGHNA and CDR2 YNFKEQ. The CDR3 has 15 residues. The V gene lost 0 bases and the J gene lost 9 bases, with 18 bases spanning the gap.

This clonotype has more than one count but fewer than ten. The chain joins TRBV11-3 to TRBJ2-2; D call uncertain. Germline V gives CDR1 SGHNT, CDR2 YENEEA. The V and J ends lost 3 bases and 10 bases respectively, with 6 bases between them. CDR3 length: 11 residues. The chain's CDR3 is CASSFIAELFF. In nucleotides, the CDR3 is TGTGCCAGCAGCTTTATCGCGGAGCTGTTTTTT.

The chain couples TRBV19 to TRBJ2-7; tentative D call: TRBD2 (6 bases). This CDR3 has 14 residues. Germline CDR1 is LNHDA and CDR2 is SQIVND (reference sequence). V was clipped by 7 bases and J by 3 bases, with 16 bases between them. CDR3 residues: CASNEGTPHYEQYF. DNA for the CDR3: TGTGCCAGTAATGAGGGGACTCCACACTACGAGCAGTACTTC.